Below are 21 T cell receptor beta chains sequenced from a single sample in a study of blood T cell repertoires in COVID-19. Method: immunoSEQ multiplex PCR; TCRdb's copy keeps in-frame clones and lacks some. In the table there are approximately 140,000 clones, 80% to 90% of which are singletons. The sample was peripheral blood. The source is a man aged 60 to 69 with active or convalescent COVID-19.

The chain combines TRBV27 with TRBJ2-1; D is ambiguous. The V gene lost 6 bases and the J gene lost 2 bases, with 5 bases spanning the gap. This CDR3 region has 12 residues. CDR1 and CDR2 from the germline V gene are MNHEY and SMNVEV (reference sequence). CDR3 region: CASSSAYNEQFF. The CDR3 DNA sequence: TGTGCCAGCAGCTCCGCCTACAATGAGCAGTTCTTC.

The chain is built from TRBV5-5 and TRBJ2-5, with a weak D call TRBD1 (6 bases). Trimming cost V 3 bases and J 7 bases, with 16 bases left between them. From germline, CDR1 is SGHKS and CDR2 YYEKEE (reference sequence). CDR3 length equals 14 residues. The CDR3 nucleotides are TGTGCCAGCAGCTGGACAGCGGCGGAAGGGACCCAGTACTTC. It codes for CASSWTAAEGTQYF.

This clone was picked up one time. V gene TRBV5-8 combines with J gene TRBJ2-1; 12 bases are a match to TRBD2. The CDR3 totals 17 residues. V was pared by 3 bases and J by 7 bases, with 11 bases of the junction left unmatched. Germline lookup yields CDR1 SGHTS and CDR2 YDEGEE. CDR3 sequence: CASSYTQTSGSLNEQFF. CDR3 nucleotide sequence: TGTGCCAGCAGCTATACGCAGACTAGCGGGAGTCTTAATGAGCAGTTCTTC.

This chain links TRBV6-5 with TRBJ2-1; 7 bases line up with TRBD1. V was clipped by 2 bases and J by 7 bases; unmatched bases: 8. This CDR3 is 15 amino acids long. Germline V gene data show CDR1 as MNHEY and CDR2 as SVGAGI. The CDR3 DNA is TGTGCCAGCAGTTACCTACAGGGGCCCTCAAATGAGCAGTTCTTC. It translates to CASSYLQGPSNEQFF.

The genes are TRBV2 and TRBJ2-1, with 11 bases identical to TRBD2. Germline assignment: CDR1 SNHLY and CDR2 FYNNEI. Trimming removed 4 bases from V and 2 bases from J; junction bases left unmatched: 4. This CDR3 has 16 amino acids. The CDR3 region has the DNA TGTGCCAGCAGTGGAATGACTAGCGGGGCCTACAATGAGCAGTTCTTC. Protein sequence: CASSGMTSGAYNEQFF.

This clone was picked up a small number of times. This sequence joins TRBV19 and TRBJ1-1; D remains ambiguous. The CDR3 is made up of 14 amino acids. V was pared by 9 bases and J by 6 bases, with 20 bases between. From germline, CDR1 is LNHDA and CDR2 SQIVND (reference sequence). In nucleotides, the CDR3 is TGTGCCAGCACTTTAATAGAGGGTTACGCTGAAGCTTTCTTT. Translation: CASTLIEGYAEAFF.

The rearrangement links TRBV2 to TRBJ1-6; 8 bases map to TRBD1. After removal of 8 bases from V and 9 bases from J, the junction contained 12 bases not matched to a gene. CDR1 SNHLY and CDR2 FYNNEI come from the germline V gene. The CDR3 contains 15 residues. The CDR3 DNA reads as TGTGCCAGCTACTCCCGGACAGGGACGGGTTCACCCCTCCACTTT. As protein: CASYSRTGTGSPLHF.

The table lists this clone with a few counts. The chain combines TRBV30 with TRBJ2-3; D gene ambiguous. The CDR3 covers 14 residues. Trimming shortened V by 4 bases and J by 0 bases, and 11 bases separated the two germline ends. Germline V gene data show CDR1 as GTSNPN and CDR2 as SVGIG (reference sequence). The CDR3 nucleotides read TGTGCCTGGATGGGCAGGAAGAGCACAGATACGCAGTATTTT. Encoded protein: CAWMGRKSTDTQYF.

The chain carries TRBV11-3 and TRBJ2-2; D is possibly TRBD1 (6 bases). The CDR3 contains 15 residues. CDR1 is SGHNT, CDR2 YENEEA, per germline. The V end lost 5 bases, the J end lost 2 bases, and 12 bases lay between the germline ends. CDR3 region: CASSPTGVNTGELFF. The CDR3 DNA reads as TGTGCCAGCAGCCCGACAGGTGTTAACACCGGGGAGCTGTTTTTT.

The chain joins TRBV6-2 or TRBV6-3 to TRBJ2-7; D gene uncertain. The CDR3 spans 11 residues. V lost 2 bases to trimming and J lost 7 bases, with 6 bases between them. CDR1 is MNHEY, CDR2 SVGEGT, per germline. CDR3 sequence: CASSYPREQYF. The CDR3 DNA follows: TGTGCCAGCAGTTACCCCAGGGAGCAGTACTTC.

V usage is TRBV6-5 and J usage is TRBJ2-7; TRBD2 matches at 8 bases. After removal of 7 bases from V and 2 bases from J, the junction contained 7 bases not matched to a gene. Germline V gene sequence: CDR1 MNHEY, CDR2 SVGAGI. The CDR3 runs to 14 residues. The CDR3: CASNSVRGAYEQYF. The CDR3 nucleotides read TGTGCCAGCAATTCAGTGCGGGGGGCCTACGAGCAGTACTTC.

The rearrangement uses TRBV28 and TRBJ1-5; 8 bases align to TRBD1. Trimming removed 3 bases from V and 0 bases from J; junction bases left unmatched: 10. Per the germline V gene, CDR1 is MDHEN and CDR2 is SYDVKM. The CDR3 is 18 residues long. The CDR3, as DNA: TGTGCCAGCAGTTTCCCTACAGGGGGGGGTTATAGCAATCAGCCCCAGCATTTT. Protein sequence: CASSFPTGGGYSNQPQHF.

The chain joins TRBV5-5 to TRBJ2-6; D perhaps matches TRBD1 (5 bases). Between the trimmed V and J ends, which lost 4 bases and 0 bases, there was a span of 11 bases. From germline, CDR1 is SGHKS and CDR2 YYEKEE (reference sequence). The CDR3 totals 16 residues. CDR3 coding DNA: TGTGCCAGCAGCGCGACAGTCCTCTCTGGGGCCAACGTCCTGACTTTC. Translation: CASSATVLSGANVLTF. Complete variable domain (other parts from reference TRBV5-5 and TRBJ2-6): DAGVTQSPTHLIKTRGQQVTLRCSPISGHKSVSWYQQVLGQGPQFIFQYYEKEERGRGNFPDRFSARQFPNYSSELNVNALLLGDSALYLCASSATVLSGANVLTFGAGSRLTVL.

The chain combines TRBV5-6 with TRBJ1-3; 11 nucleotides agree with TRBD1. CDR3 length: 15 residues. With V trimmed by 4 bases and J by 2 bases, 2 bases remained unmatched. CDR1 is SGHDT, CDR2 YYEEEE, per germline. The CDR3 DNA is TGTGCCAGCAGCCTGGGACAGGGGGCTGGAAACACCATATATTTT. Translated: CASSLGQGAGNTIYF.

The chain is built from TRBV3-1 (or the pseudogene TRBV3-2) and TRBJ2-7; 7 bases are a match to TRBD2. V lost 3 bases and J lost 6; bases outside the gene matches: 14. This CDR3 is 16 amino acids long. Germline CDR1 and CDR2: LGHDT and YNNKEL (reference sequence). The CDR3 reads CASSHVAGLGLGEQYF. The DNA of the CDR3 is TGTGCCAGCAGCCATGTAGCGGGCCTCGGTTTGGGCGAGCAGTACTTC.

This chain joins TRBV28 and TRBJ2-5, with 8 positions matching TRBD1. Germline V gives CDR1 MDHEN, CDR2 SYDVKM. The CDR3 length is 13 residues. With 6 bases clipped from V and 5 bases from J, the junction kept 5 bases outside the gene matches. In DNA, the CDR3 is TGTGCCAGCAGAGGACAGGGTGGGGAGACCCAGTACTTC. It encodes CASRGQGGETQYF.

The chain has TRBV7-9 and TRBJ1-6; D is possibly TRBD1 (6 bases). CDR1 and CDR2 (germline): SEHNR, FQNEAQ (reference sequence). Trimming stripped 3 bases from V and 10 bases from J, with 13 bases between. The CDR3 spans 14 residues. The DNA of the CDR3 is TGTGCCAGCAGCTTTGAACAGGGAAGCTCACCCCTCCACTTT. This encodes CASSFEQGSSPLHF.

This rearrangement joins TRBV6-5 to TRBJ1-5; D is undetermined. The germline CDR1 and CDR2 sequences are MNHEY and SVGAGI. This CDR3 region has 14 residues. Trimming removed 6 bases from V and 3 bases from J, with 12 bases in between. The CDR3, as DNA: TGTGCCAGCAGCCAGACGGGTTCCAATCAGCCCCAGCATTTT. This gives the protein CASSQTGSNQPQHF.

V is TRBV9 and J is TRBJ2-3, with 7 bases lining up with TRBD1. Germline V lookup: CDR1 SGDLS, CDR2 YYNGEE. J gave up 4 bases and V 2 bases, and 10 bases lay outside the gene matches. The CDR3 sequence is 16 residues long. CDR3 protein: CASSVRPGQSADTQYF. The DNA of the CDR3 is TGTGCCAGCAGCGTTAGACCGGGACAGTCGGCAGATACGCAGTATTTT. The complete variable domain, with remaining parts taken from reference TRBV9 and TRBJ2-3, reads DSGVTQTPKHLITATGQRVTLRCSPRSGDLSVYWYQQSLDQGLQFLIQYYNGEERAKGNILERFSAQQFPDLHSELNLSSLELGDSALYFCASSVRPGQSADTQYFGPGTRLTVL.

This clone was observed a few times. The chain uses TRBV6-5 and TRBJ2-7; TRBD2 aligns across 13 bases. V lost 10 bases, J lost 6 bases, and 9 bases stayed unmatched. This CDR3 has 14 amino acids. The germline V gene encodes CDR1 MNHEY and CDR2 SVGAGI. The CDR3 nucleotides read TGTGCCACCCAGGGGGGACTAGCGGGAACCGAGCAGTACTTC. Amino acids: CATQGGLAGTEQYF.

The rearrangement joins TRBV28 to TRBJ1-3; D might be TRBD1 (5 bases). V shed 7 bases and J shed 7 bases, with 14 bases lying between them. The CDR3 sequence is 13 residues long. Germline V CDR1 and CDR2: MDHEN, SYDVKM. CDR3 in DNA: TGTGCCAGCACGACAGTGGGACTCAACACCATATATTTT. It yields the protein CASTTVGLNTIYF.